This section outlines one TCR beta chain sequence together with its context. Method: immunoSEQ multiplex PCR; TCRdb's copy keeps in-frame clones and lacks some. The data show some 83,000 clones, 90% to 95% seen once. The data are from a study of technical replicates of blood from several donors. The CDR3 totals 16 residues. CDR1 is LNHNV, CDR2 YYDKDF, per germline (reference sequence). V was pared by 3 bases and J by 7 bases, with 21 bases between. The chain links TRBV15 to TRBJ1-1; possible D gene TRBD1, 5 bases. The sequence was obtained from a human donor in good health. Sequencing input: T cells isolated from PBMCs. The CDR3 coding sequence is TGTGCCACCAGCAGCGCCCTGGGAGGGGACGGTATTGAAGCTTTCTTT. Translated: CATSSALGGDGIEAFF.